This TCR beta chain stems from a study of T cell responses to AZD1222 COVID-19 vaccine. Overall study results and limits: Vaccine-associated CD4 TCRs spanned spike, dominant at 160-218 and 743-854. The breadth and depth of Spike-specific TCRs increased once two AZD1222 doses had been given. Unmutated variant regions are reportedly the target of nearly half of TCRs that are spike-specific.

Turning to this clone: Its target is unknown.

The V and J ends lost 0 bases and 7 bases respectively, with 10 bases between them. The CDR3 is 15 amino acids. Germline assignment: CDR1 ENHRY and CDR2 SYGVKD. Assay used: immunoSEQ multiplex PCR; TCRdb lists only in-frame clones, some missing. The table includes about 150,000 clones, 80% to 95% detected once. The source is an adult who received the AZD1222 COVID-19 vaccine. This chain links TRBV10-3 with TRBJ1-6; the D is unclear. Sample: peripheral blood, taken 28 days after the second AZD1222 dose. The CDR3 DNA sequence: TGTGCCATCAGTGAGTCGGCAGATCAGAATTCACCCCTCCACTTT. The encoded protein is CAISESADQNSPLHF.